This T cell receptor beta chain was sequenced in a study of cytomegalovirus exposure and HLA in healthy donors. The donors were part of the validation cohort, which consisted of approximately 110 subjects and was separate from the first cohort of 670 or so subjects. The method was immunoSEQ multiplex PCR; TCRdb's version includes in-frame clones alone and lacks a portion of them. In the table there are some 170,000 clones, approximately 90% of which are singletons. Of note for this clone: Its antigen is unidentified.

The V end lost 5 bases, the J end lost 2 bases, and 12 bases lay between the germline ends. This CDR3 is built from 14 residues. CDR1 is KGHSH and CDR2 is LQKENI in the germline V gene. Findings and limits, study-wide: For cytomegalovirus status, the classifier reportedly gave diagnoses with high specificity and sensitivity.

The TCR was taken from a woman aged 25 to 39 in good health and CMV-seronegative. This chain links TRBV18 with TRBJ2-5; tentative D call: TRBD2 (5 bases). The sample taken for sequencing was PBMCs. The CDR3 reads CASSDRTQQETQYF. As DNA, the CDR3 is TGTGCCAGCTCAGACCGGACTCAACAAGAGACCCAGTACTTC. The entire variable domain, with the rest obtained from reference TRBV18 and TRBJ2-5, is as follows: NAGVMQNPRHLVRRRGQEARLRCSPMKGHSHVYWYRQLPEEGLKFMVYLQKENIIDESGMPKERFSAEFPKEGPSILRIQQVVRGDSAAYFCASSDRTQQETQYFGPGTRLLVL.